A selection of T cell receptor beta chains follows, all from one sample in a study of CD8 T cells in ankylosing spondylitis. TCRdb reanalysed the 5' RACE reads using MiXCR and keeps one entry per CDR3 protein. The table shows under 850,000 distinct CDR3 sequences, with about 20% occurring only once. Sequenced: blood, either unsorted or a sorted T cell fraction (not recorded which). Receptor source: a male donor with ankylosing spondylitis. CDR3s include the opening cysteine and the closing phenylalanine or tryptophan. A D gene is named only where the DNA matches it firmly. Clone sizes are given selectively: once, few, many, or a class where the clone is expanded.

v_call	j_call	clone_size	d_call	cdr3_aa	cdr3_nt
TRBV20-1	TRBJ1-5	NA	NA	CSATSAAGQPQHF	TGCAGTGCTACCTCGGCCGCAGGGCAGCCCCAGCATTTT
TRBV16	TRBJ2-7	few	TRBD1	CASSRRTGGSYEQYF	TGTGCCAGCAGCCGGAGGACAGGGGGGTCCTACGAGCAGTACTTC
TRBV20-1	TRBJ2-1	few	NA	CSAIRDSHYNEQFF	TGCAGTGCTATTCGAGACAGTCACTACAATGAGCAGTTCTTC
TRBV7-3	TRBJ2-4	few	NA	CASSGPGLNIQYF	TGTGCCAGCAGCGGACCGGGGTTGAACATTCAGTACTTC
TRBV12-3/TRBV12-4	TRBJ2-1	few	NA	CASSLAYRNNEQFF	TGTGCCAGCAGTTTAGCATACAGGAACAATGAGCAGTTCTTC
TRBV4-2	TRBJ2-7	many	TRBD2	CASSQELAGLYEQYF	TGTGCCAGCAGCCAAGAACTAGCGGGACTTTACGAGCAGTACTTC
TRBV7-6	TRBJ1-5	few	NA	CASSSLERGPLDSNQPQHF	TGTGCCAGCAGCTCCCTTGAAAGGGGCCCACTTGATAGCAATCAGCCCCAGCATTTT
TRBV7-9	TRBJ2-7	NA	NA	CASSLVGSKGEQYF	TGTGCCAGCAGCTTAGTGGGCAGCAAGGGCGAGCAGTACTTC
TRBV20-1	TRBJ2-4	few	NA	CSARQRTAKNIQYF	TGCAGCGCCCGGCAGCGGACAGCCAAAAACATTCAGTACTTC
TRBV18	TRBJ2-6	NA	TRBD1	CASSPGLGQELSGANVLTF	TGTGCCAGCTCACCTGGCTTGGGACAGGAACTCTCTGGGGCCAACGTCCTGACTTTC
TRBV11-3	TRBJ1-1	few	NA	CASSFGQEYTEAFF	TGTGCCAGCAGCTTCGGGCAGGAGTACACTGAAGCTTTCTTT
TRBV29-1	TRBJ1-4	NA	TRBD1	CSVGDRTTNEKLFF	TGCAGCGTGGGGGACAGGACAACTAATGAAAAACTGTTTTTT
TRBV4-1	TRBJ1-1	NA	NA	CASSQYSGRTEAFF	TGCGCCAGCAGCCAGTACAGTGGTCGGACTGAAGCTTTCTTT
TRBV12-3/TRBV12-4	TRBJ1-5	NA	NA	CASRSTVGSHQPQHF	TGTGCCAGCAGATCGACAGTGGGGAGTCATCAGCCCCAGCATTTT
TRBV3-1	TRBJ2-7	many	NA	CASSQGAAQSYKQYF	TGTGCCAGCAGCCAAGGAGCAGCACAGAGCTACAAGCAGTACTTC
TRBV2	TRBJ2-5	NA	NA	CATRTIQETQYF	TGTGCCACCAGGACAATCCAAGAGACCCAGTACTTC
TRBV27	TRBJ2-1	once	TRBD1	CASSLTGVGVGEQFF	TGTGCCAGCAGTCTAACAGGGGTAGGTGTGGGTGAGCAGTTCTTC
TRBV6-5	TRBJ2-1	NA	TRBD2	CASSYSPSGSHNEQFF	TGTGCCAGCAGTTATAGCCCTAGCGGGAGCCACAATGAGCAGTTCTTC
TRBV10-2	TRBJ1-2	few	TRBD1	CASKQGGSNYGYTF	TGCGCCAGCAAACAAGGGGGCTCAAACTATGGCTACACCTTC
TRBV12-3/TRBV12-4	TRBJ1-2	NA	TRBD1	CASSRQGEVYGYTF	TGTGCCAGCAGCCGACAGGGGGAGGTCTATGGCTACACCTTC
TRBV15	TRBJ2-1	few	NA	CATSTIKGDEQFF	TGTGCCACCAGCACAATTAAGGGGGATGAGCAGTTCTTC
TRBV12-3/TRBV12-4	TRBJ2-1	few	NA	CASSSPGTIEQFF	TGTGCCAGCAGTTCCCCTGGGACAATTGAGCAGTTCTTC
TRBV2	TRBJ2-5	few	TRBD2	CASVLAGIETQYF	TGTGCCAGCGTCCTAGCGGGGATCGAGACCCAGTACTTC
TRBV4-3	TRBJ2-1	NA	TRBD2	CASSLTTGTSGRNEQFF	TGCGCCAGCAGCCTTACTACCGGGACTAGCGGGAGAAATGAGCAGTTCTTC
TRBV28	TRBJ2-1	few	TRBD2	CASSYRTSGRFSDEQFF	TGTGCCAGCAGCTACCGTACTAGCGGGAGATTTAGCGATGAGCAGTTCTTC
TRBV7-9	TRBJ1-1	few	NA	CASSSTGEAFF	TGTGCCAGCAGCTCGACAGGAGAAGCTTTCTTT
TRBV5-1	TRBJ1-6	few	TRBD1	CASSPRDRGYNSPLHF	TGCGCCAGCAGCCCTCGGGACAGGGGCTATAATTCACCCCTCCACTTT
TRBV7-8	TRBJ2-1	few	NA	CASSDSGVGEQFF	TGTGCCAGCAGCGACTCAGGGGTCGGGGAGCAGTTCTTC
TRBV5-1	TRBJ1-2	many	NA	CASSFGGTANYGYTF	TGCGCCAGCAGCTTCGGAGGGACCGCTAACTATGGCTACACCTTC
TRBV7-8	TRBJ2-5	NA	NA	CASRRQATQETQYF	TGTGCCAGTCGAAGACAGGCGACCCAAGAGACCCAGTACTTC
TRBV3-1	TRBJ2-7	few	NA	CASSPRQGKAYEQYF	TGTGCCAGCAGCCCCCGGCAGGGGAAAGCCTACGAGCAGTACTTC
TRBV6-2/TRBV6-3	TRBJ2-7	few	TRBD2	CASSHGTSGSSEQYF	TGTGCCAGCAGCCACGGAACTAGCGGGAGTAGCGAGCAGTACTTC
TRBV15	TRBJ2-2	few	NA	CATSSGGAGTGELFF	TGTGCCACCAGCAGTGGGGGGGCGGGCACCGGGGAGCTGTTTTTT
TRBV6-5	TRBJ2-5	NA	TRBD2	CASSSEFGTSGAQETQYF	TGTGCCAGCAGTTCCGAATTTGGGACTAGCGGGGCCCAAGAGACCCAGTACTTC
TRBV20-1	TRBJ2-1	few	TRBD2	CSARDFLAGADGVNEQFF	TGCAGTGCTAGAGATTTCCTAGCGGGGGCCGACGGGGTCAATGAGCAGTTCTTC
TRBV30	TRBJ1-5	NA	TRBD1	CAWGMGQQNQPQHF	TGTGCCTGGGGAATGGGACAGCAAAATCAGCCCCAGCATTTT
TRBV6-2/TRBV6-3	TRBJ2-2	few	TRBD2	CASRDSGKNGELFF	TGTGCCAGCAGAGATAGCGGGAAAAACGGGGAGCTGTTTTTT
TRBV20-1	TRBJ1-3	few	NA	CSAREGPSNTIYF	TGCAGTGCTAGGGAGGGCCCCAGCAACACCATATATTTT
TRBV20-1	TRBJ2-1	NA	NA	CSARPPPRAGQLNEQFF	TGCAGTGCTAGACCCCCGCCAAGGGCGGGCCAACTCAATGAGCAGTTCTTC
TRBV5-1	TRBJ2-1	few	NA	CASSLAPSGGGAKNEQFF	TGCGCCAGCAGCTTGGCACCCTCAGGGGGGGGGGCGAAGAATGAGCAGTTCTTC
TRBV4-1	TRBJ2-7	few	TRBD2	CASSQEGTSGGDEQYF	TGCGCCAGCAGCCAAGAGGGGACTAGCGGGGGAGACGAGCAGTACTTC
TRBV28	TRBJ2-1	few	NA	CASNRRVGDNEQFF	TGTGCCAGCAACCGGAGGGTGGGTGACAATGAGCAGTTCTTC
TRBV5-1	TRBJ2-2	few	TRBD1	CASSPVRGQGYRRNTGELCF	TGCGCCAGCAGCCCCGTACGGGGACAGGGTTATAGGCGGAACACCGGGGAGCTGTGTTTT
TRBV4-2	TRBJ2-7	NA	NA	CASSQEARDYEQYF	TGTGCCAGCAGCCAAGAAGCCAGAGACTACGAGCAGTACTTC
TRBV20-1	TRBJ1-3	NA	NA	CSASADIGNTIYF	TGCAGTGCTAGCGCGGACATCGGAAACACCATATATTTT
TRBV2	TRBJ1-1	NA	NA	CASRGGGKGVKAFF	TGTGCCAGCAGAGGTGGGGGAAAGGGGGTGAAAGCTTTCTTT
TRBV5-1	TRBJ2-7	few	TRBD2	CASSLGLAGGNVLYEQYF	TGCGCCAGCAGCTTGGGTCTAGCGGGAGGGAACGTGCTGTACGAGCAGTACTTC
TRBV29-1	TRBJ2-7	NA	NA	CSVEGQASYEQYF	TGCAGCGTTGAAGGACAGGCGTCCTACGAGCAGTACTTC
TRBV6-4	TRBJ2-3	few	NA	CASSQFPSTDTQYF	TGTGCCAGCAGCCAGTTTCCTAGCACAGATACGCAGTATTTT
TRBV28	TRBJ1-5	NA	NA	CASSLLAWGNQPQHF	TGTGCCAGCAGTTTACTCGCCTGGGGCAATCAGCCCCAGCATTTT
TRBV27	TRBJ2-2	few	NA	CASSFLLRPGELFF	TGTGCCAGCAGTTTTCTTCTGAGGCCCGGGGAGCTGTTTTTT
TRBV12-3/TRBV12-4	TRBJ2-2	NA	NA	CASSFRPANTGELFF	TGTGCCAGCAGCTTCCGGCCTGCGAACACCGGGGAGCTGTTTTTT
TRBV7-6	TRBJ2-5	NA	NA	CASSPRYPQETQYF	TGTGCCAGCAGCCCGCGGTACCCACAAGAGACCCAGTACTTC
TRBV12-3/TRBV12-4	TRBJ2-2	many	TRBD2	CASSTGRDITGELFF	TGTGCCAGCAGTACCGGGAGGGATATTACCGGGGAGCTGTTTTTT
TRBV5-1	TRBJ2-5	NA	TRBD2	CASSPRPGGRETQYF	TGCGCCAGCAGTCCTCGGCCGGGGGGTCGAGAGACCCAGTACTTC
TRBV12-3/TRBV12-4	TRBJ2-5	NA	NA	CASSFSVGQETQYF	TGTGCCAGCAGTTTCTCGGTGGGCCAAGAGACCCAGTACTTC